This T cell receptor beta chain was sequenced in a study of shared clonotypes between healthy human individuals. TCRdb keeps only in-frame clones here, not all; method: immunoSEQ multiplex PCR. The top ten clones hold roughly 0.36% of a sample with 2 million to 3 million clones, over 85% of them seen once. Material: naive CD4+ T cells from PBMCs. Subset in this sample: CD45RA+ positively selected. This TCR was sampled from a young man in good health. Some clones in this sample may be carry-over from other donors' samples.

The CDR3 bases are TGTGCCTGGAGTGTATGGACAGGGAGTTTGAATGAGCAGTTCTTC. This codes for CAWSVWTGSLNEQFF. The chain recombines TRBV30 with TRBJ2-1, with 8 bases lining up with TRBD1. CDR1 is GTSNPN and CDR2 is SVGIG in the germline V gene (reference sequence). The CDR3 covers 15 residues. Unmatched junction bases numbered 8, after V lost 0 bases and J lost 7 bases.